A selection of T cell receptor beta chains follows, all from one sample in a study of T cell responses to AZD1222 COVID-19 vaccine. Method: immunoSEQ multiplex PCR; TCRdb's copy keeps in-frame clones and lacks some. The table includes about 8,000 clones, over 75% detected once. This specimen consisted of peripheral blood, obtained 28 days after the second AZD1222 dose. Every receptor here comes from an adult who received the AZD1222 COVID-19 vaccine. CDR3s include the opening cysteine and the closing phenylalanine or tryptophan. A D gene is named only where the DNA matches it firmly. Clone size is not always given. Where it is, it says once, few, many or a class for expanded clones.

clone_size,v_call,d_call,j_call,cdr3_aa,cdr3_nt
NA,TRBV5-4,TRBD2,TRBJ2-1,CASSLLAGGGNEQFF,TGTGCCAGCAGCTTGCTAGCGGGAGGAGGGAATGAGCAGTTCTTC
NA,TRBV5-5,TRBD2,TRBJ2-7,CASSSTSGRAFVEQYF,TGTGCCAGCAGCTCGACTAGCGGGAGGGCCTTTGTCGAGCAGTACTTC
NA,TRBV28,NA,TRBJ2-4,CASGTTPGNIQYF,TGTGCCAGCGGAACCACGCCAGGAAACATTCAGTACTTC
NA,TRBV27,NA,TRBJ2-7,CASSPGGSGSYEQYF,TGTGCCAGCAGCCCAGGTGGCAGTGGCTCCTACGAGCAGTACTTC
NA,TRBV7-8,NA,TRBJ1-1,CASSHGRDSEAFF,TGTGCCAGCAGCCACGGAAGAGACAGCGAAGCTTTCTTT
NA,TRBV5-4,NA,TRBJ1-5,CASSLNREGPQHF,TGTGCCAGCAGCTTGAACAGGGAGGGACCCCAGCATTTT
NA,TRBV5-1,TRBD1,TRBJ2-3,CASSSGQAPTEYF,TGCGCCAGCAGCTCGGGACAGGCCCCCACGGAGTATTTT
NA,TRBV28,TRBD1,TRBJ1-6,CASSPTGDHSPLHF,TGTGCCAGCAGTCCTACAGGGGACCATTCACCCCTCCACTTT
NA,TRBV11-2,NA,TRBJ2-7,CASSFTGSEQYF,TGTGCCAGCAGCTTTACCGGGTCCGAGCAGTACTTC
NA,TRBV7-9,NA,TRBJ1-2,CASSLGAAGHGYTF,TGTGCCAGCAGCTTAGGGGCGGCAGGGCATGGCTACACCTTC
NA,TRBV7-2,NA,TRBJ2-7,CASSFLGTDPYEQYF,TGTGCCAGCAGCTTCTTAGGGACGGATCCCTACGAGCAGTACTTC
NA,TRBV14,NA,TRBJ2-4,CASSQPGTAKNIQYF,TGTGCCAGCAGCCAGCCCGGGACGGCCAAAAACATTCAGTACTTC
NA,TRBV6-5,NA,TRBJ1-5,CASSPGGNQPQHF,TGTGCCAGCTCCCCGGGGGGCAATCAGCCCCAGCATTTT
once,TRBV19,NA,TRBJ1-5,CASTRVAGLRNQPQHF,TGTGCCAGTACCCGGGTGGCGGGGCTTCGCAATCAGCCCCAGCATTTT
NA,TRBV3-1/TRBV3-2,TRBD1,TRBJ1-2,CASSQDRDRGYYGYTF,TGTGCCAGCAGCCAAGACCGCGACAGGGGCTACTATGGCTACACCTTC
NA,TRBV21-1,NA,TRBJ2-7,CASSKDTTAYEQYF,TGTGCCAGCAGCAAAGATACTACAGCCTACGAGCAGTACTTC
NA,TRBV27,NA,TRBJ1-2,CASSLSRSYGYTF,TGTGCCAGCAGTTTATCCAGATCCTATGGCTACACCTTC
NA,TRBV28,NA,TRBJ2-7,CASSSGQTYEQYF,TGTGCCAGCAGTTCCGGACAGACCTACGAGCAGTACTTC
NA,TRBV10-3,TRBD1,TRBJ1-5,CAISEGTGGVQPQHF,TGTGCCATCAGTGAGGGGACAGGGGGCGTCCAGCCCCAGCATTTT
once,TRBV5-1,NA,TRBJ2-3,CASSLPLAFADTQYF,TGCGCCAGCAGCTTGCCTTTAGCTTTCGCAGATACGCAGTATTTT
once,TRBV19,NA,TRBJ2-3,CASSMGGLDTQYF,TGTGCCAGTAGTATGGGCGGGTTAGATACGCAGTATTTT
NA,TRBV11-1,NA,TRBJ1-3,CASRADSAGNTIYF,TGTGCCAGCCGCGCGGACTCCGCTGGAAACACCATATATTTT
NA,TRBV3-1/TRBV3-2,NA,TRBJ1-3,CASSQRDRGNTIYF,TGTGCCAGCAGCCAGCGGGACCGTGGAAACACCATATATTTT
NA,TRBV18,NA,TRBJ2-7,CASSTSRQAWEQYF,TGTGCCAGCTCAACATCTCGACAGGCCTGGGAGCAGTACTTC
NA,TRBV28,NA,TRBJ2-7,CASTLGSTYEQYF,TGTGCCAGCACCTTAGGGTCCACCTACGAGCAGTACTTC
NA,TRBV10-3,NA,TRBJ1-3,CAINAGQAYSGNTIYF,TGTGCCATCAACGCGGGTCAGGCTTACTCTGGAAACACCATATATTTT
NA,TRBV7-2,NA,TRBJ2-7,CASSNVQGPYEQYF,TGTGCCAGCAGCAACGTACAGGGCCCCTACGAGCAGTACTTC
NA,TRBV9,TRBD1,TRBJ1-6,CASSPRRPGQGRDSPLHF,TGTGCCAGCAGCCCCCGGAGACCGGGACAGGGTAGAGATTCACCCCTCCACTTT
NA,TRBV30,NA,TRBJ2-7,CASRGTRGSYEQYF,TGTGCGTCGCGCGGGACTCGCGGATCCTACGAGCAGTACTTC
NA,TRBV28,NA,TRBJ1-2,CASSYGSNYGYTF,TGTGCCAGCAGTTACGGCTCTAACTATGGCTACACCTTC
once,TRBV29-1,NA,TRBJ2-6,CSVRGTGANVLTF,TGCAGCGTTAGGGGTACTGGGGCCAACGTCCTGACTTTC
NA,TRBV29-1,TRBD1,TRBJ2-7,CSVCVGTGLHEQYF,TGCAGCGTTTGTGTGGGGACAGGGTTGCACGAGCAGTACTTC
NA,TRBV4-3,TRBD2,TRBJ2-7,CASSQGKAGGPYEQYF,TGCGCCAGCAGCCAAGGCAAGGCGGGAGGCCCCTACGAGCAGTACTTC
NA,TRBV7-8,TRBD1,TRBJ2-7,CASSPYRDRGGEQYF,TGTGCCAGCAGCCCCTATAGGGACAGGGGTGGAGAGCAGTACTTC
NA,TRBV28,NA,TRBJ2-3,CASSSGPNLSTDTQYF,TGTGCCAGCAGTTCTGGACCCAACCTTAGCACAGATACGCAGTATTTT
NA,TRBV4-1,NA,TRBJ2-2,CASSQWPDQHRNTGELFF,TGCGCCAGCAGCCAATGGCCAGACCAGCATCGGAACACCGGGGAGCTGTTTTTT
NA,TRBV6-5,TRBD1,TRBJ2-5,CASSRQGRIETQYF,TGTGCCAGCAGTCGACAGGGGAGGATAGAGACCCAGTACTTC
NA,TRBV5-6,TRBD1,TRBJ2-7,CASSTQTGGGYEQYF,TGTGCCAGCAGCACCCAGACAGGGGGCGGCTACGAGCAGTACTTC
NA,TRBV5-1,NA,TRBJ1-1,CASSPTPGQNTEAFF,TGCGCCAGCAGCCCAACCCCTGGACAGAACACTGAAGCTTTCTTT
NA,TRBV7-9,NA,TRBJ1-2,CASSSDGNYGYTF,TGTGCCAGCAGCTCGGACGGTAACTATGGCTACACCTTC
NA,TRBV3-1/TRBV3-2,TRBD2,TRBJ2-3,CASSQATSGVRDTQYF,TGTGCCAGCAGCCAAGCGACTAGCGGGGTGAGAGATACGCAGTATTTT
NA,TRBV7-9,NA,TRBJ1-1,CASSSRGVNTEAFF,TGTGCCAGCAGCTCCCGGGGGGTGAACACTGAAGCTTTCTTT
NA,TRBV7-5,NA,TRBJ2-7,CVRSFPVGTEVSYEQYF,TGTGTCAGAAGCTTCCCTGTGGGGACAGAGGTCTCCTACGAGCAGTACTTC
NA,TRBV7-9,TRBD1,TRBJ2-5,CASSLVTGGETQYF,TGTGCCAGCAGCTTAGTGACAGGGGGCGAGACCCAGTACTTC
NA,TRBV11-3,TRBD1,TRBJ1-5,CASSSRTGGTYQPQHF,TGTGCCAGCAGCTCAAGGACAGGGGGAACCTATCAGCCCCAGCATTTT
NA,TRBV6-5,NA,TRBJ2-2,CASTEGGELFF,TGTGCCAGCACCGAAGGCGGGGAGCTGTTTTTT
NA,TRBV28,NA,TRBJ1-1,CASSLPTGPNTEAFF,TGTGCCAGCAGTCTTCCCACAGGGCCAAACACTGAAGCTTTCTTT
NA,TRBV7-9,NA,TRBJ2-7,CASSSTGASYEQYF,TGTGCCAGCAGCTCCACCGGGGCCTCCTACGAGCAGTACTTC
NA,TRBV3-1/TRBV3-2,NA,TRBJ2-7,CASSQVYNRDYEQYF,TGTGCCAGCAGCCAAGTATATAACAGGGACTACGAGCAGTACTTC
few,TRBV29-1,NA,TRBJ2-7,CSVGWGIDEQYF,TGCAGCGTTGGTTGGGGTATCGACGAGCAGTACTTC
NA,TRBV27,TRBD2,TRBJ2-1,CASSLTSGYNEQFF,TGTGCCAGCAGCCTTACTAGCGGCTACAATGAGCAGTTCTTC
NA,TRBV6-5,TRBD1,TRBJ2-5,CASRPDRVGGETQYF,TGTGCCAGCAGGCCGGACAGGGTAGGAGGGGAGACCCAGTACTTC